This T cell receptor (beta chain) came from a study of T cell repertoires in cytomegalovirus infection (dated by TCRdb to the late 2010s). Some background on the complete study: Because public TCR beta signatures pointed to carriage of CMV infection together with the matching HLA type, the HLA type of each donor mattered for the analysis. Points the paper makes about the study in general: Carriers of CMV infection plus the relevant HLA type were discriminated by the cumulative frequency of public TCR beta family members in the study cohort and in an independent approximately 340-donor cohort. The ex vivo response was dominated by HLA-C-restricted CMV-specific TCR beta clonotypes, which also provided the single most frequent clonotype in two of eight donors.

This clonotype was found many times. It lacks a known antigen. No much larger clone exists at a distance of one base, and base qualities are not known. Sequencing was performed on an Illumina HiSeq 1500. The public reads were reanalyzed by TCRdb: fastp trimming at Q25, MiXCR alignment, in-frame beta chains only. Identical CDR3 proteins give one entry, which carries the most common genes and DNA. The sample yields 310,000 or so distinct CDR3 sequences; around 10% were counted once. The ten largest clones represent about 2.3% of the sample. The origin of this receptor is a human donor in good health (CMV status not recorded). Some clones in this sample may be carry-over from other donors' samples. Sequenced input: PBMCs.

The CDR3 here reads CASTEGGASNQPQHF. The nucleotide sequence reads TGTGCCAGCACCGAGGGGGGGGCGAGCAATCAGCCCCAGCATTTT. This chain is built from TRBV6-1 and TRBJ1-5; TRBD1 is a possible D gene, resting on 6 matching bases. The trim is 7 bases for V and 1 base for J, with a gap of 14 bases between the germline ends. From its cysteine to its phenylalanine, the CDR3 spans 15 amino acids. Only CDR3 DNA remains: 45 bases, in frame from the first base. The germline V gene sets CDR1 to MNHNS and CDR2 to SASEGT.